The 20 T cell receptor beta chains in this list originate from one sample, sequenced in a study of cytomegalovirus exposure and HLA in healthy donors (dated by TCRdb to the late 2010s). Receptor libraries were prepared by the immunoSEQ multiplex PCR assay. For the multiplex PCR, a mixture combining 60 forward primers for TCR Vbeta segments and 13 reverse primers for TCR Jbeta segments was used. This is the immuneACCESS table as TCRdb keeps it, with only in-frame sequences that have V and J called. A part of the clones is gone; compared with another copy, unresolved V genes explain less than half, and the rest is unexplained. The sample profile shows 250,000 to 350,000 clones; just over 85% of them were found once. Together, the top ten hold 3.5% to 4% of the sample. The sample was PBMCs. All receptors come from a man aged 40-49 years in good health and CMV-seropositive.

J is TRBJ1-1 and V is TRBV20-1; 9 bases are shared with TRBD1. The CDR3 spans 11 residues. From germline, CDR1 is DFQATT and CDR2 SNEGSKA (reference sequence). V gave up 5 bases and J gave up 5 bases; unmatched junction bases: 0. The CDR3 coding sequence is TGCAGTGCTGGACAGGGGACTGAAGCTTTCTTT. Translated: CSAGQGTEAFF.

Note on this clone: At one of its ends the junction is not consistent with the germline gene, which may arise from a read error. The chain has TRBV7-9 and TRBJ1-1; maybe TRBD1 (6 bases). The CDR3 is 14 amino acids. The germline CDR1 and CDR2 sequences are SEHNR and FQNEAQ (reference sequence). The CDR3 reads CSSSLGQGYTEAFF. For the CDR3, the DNA is TGTTCCAGCAGCTTAGGTCAGGGGTACACTGAAGCTTTCTTT.

The V call is TRBV6-1, the J call TRBJ2-7; D perhaps matches TRBD2 (6 bases). Trimming stripped 2 bases from V and 2 bases from J, with 13 bases between. The CDR3 covers 15 residues. The germline CDR1 and CDR2 sequences are MNHNS and SASEGT. CDR3 protein: CASSESGGAAYEQYF. DNA for the CDR3: TGTGCCAGCAGTGAATCGGGCGGGGCGGCCTACGAGCAGTACTTC.

The chain carries TRBV28 and TRBJ2-1; a possible D gene is TRBD2 (6 bases). This CDR3 is 14 amino acids long. V lost 5 bases and J 10 bases, leaving 18 bases between the germline ends. Germline V gene data show CDR1 as MDHEN and CDR2 as SYDVKM. This CDR3 is CASSQPDYLLEQFF. CDR3 sequence (DNA): TGTGCCAGCAGTCAACCGGACTACTTGCTCGAGCAGTTCTTC. The whole variable domain, remainder taken from reference TRBV28 and TRBJ2-1, is DVKVTQSSRYLVKRTGEKVFLECVQDMDHENMFWYRQDPGLGLRLIYFSYDVKMKEKGDIPEGYSVSREKKERFSLILESASTNQTSMYLCASSQPDYLLEQFFGPGTRLTVL.

V gene TRBV7-2 combines with J gene TRBJ1-2; 8 nucleotides line up with TRBD1. Losses at the gene ends were 5 bases for V and 7 bases for J; bases not matched to a gene: 15. This CDR3 comprises 16 residues. Germline CDR1 is SGHTA and CDR2 is FQGNSA. The CDR3 sequence is CASSPRPGQGGGGYTF. The CDR3 DNA reads TGTGCCAGCAGCCCCCGTCCCGGACAGGGAGGAGGTGGCTACACCTTC. Full variable domain (rest looked up from reference TRBV7-2 and TRBJ1-2): GAGVSQSPSNKVTEKGKDVELRCDPISGHTALYWYRQSLGQGLEFLIYFQGNSAPDKSGLPSDRFSAERTGGSVSTLTIQRTQQEDSAVYLCASSPRPGQGGGGYTFGSGTRLTVV.

The genes are TRBV2 and TRBJ2-7, with 7 bases matching TRBD1. The CDR3 length is 16 residues. V was clipped by 1 base and J by 5 bases; unmatched bases: 11. Germline CDR1 and CDR2: SNHLY and FYNNEI. CDR3 sequence reads: CASSEGTAGGLDEQYF. The CDR3 bases are TGTGCCAGCAGTGAAGGGACAGCAGGGGGTTTAGACGAGCAGTACTTC.

The J gene is TRBJ1-2, the V gene TRBV5-1; 8 nucleotides match TRBD1. Germline V lookup: CDR1 SGHRS, CDR2 YFSETQ. The J segment lost 4 bases and the V segment lost 2 bases, leaving 13 bases of the junction unmatched. The CDR3 length is 17 residues. The CDR3 here is CASSFNPPDREPYGYTF. The DNA for the CDR3 is TGCGCCAGCAGCTTCAACCCCCCGGACAGGGAACCCTATGGCTACACCTTC.

The chain couples TRBV11-3 to TRBJ2-5, with 7 bases lining up with TRBD2. V lost 6 bases, J lost 0 bases, and 7 bases stayed unmatched. This CDR3 spans 15 amino acids. Germline CDR1 is SGHNT and CDR2 is YENEEA. For the CDR3, the DNA is TGTGCCAGCAGTTACCGGGGGGAGGACCAAGAGACCCAGTACTTC. This encodes CASSYRGEDQETQYF.

This chain joins TRBV6-4 and TRBJ2-2, with TRBD1 identical over 9 bases. The trim removed 8 bases at V and 6 bases at J, leaving 1 base unmatched. The CDR3 runs to 12 residues. From germline, CDR1 is MRHNA and CDR2 SNTAGT. The CDR3 protein is CASRTGAGELFF. The CDR3 nucleotides read TGTGCCAGCCGGACAGGGGCCGGGGAGCTGTTTTTT.

V gene TRBV29-1 combines with J gene TRBJ2-7, with 11 nucleotides matching TRBD2. CDR1 and CDR2 from the germline V gene are SQVTM and ANQGSEA. V was pared by 5 bases and J by 6 bases, with 3 bases of the junction left unmatched. This CDR3 is 12 amino acids long. In DNA, the CDR3 is TGCAGCGTTCAACTAGCGGGAGCCGAGCAGTACTTC. This sequence encodes CSVQLAGAEQYF.

This clone was observed a few times. Here the CDR3 reads CASSLPSQGIYGYTF. CDR3 nucleotides: TGTGCCAGCAGCCTCCCCAGCCAGGGGATCTATGGCTACACCTTC. V is TRBV4-2 and J is TRBJ1-2; a weak D match, TRBD1 (6 bases). The CDR3 extends over 15 amino acids. V was cut by 4 bases and J by 4 bases, with 16 bases left in between. Germline values: CDR1 LGHNA, CDR2 YNFKEQ.

The count of this clone is one. The V and J genes are TRBV27 and TRBJ1-5, with D maybe TRBD1 (5 bases). This CDR3 has 13 amino acids. Germline V gene sequence: CDR1 MNHEY, CDR2 SMNVEV (reference sequence). The germline V and J ends were trimmed by 3 bases and 5 bases, with 8 bases remaining between them. The CDR3 DNA reads TGTGCCAGCAGTTTCGACAGTTATCAGCCCCAGCATTTT. Residues: CASSFDSYQPQHF.

This clone was seen just once. This rearrangement joins TRBV18 to TRBJ2-1, with 9 bases lining up with TRBD2. Germline V gene data show CDR1 as KGHSH and CDR2 as LQKENI. Germline trimming cut 3 bases from V and 2 bases from J; bases unmatched to any gene: 11. This CDR3 spans 18 amino acids. The CDR3 sequence: CASSPFYSGSTAYNEQFF. CDR3 DNA: TGTGCCAGCTCACCTTTTTATAGCGGGAGTACGGCCTACAATGAGCAGTTCTTC.

The J gene is TRBJ2-3, the V gene TRBV12-2; the D segment call TRBD2 is taken from the table without a DNA check. TRBV12-2 has pseudogene status. This CDR3 is 14 amino acids long. The CDR3 spells CASRPAAGADTQYF. DNA of the CDR3: TGTGCAAGTCGCCCGGCGGCGGGCGCAGATACGCAGTATTTT.

The chain links TRBV27 to TRBJ2-1; D may be TRBD1 (6 bases). The germline V and J ends were trimmed by 5 bases and 0 bases, with 11 bases remaining between them. The CDR3 is 15 residues long. Per germline, CDR1 MNHEY and CDR2 SMNVEV (reference sequence). The CDR3 spells CASSVQGGSYNEQFF. The DNA for the CDR3 is TGTGCCAGCAGTGTACAGGGTGGCTCCTACAATGAGCAGTTCTTC.

The rearrangement uses TRBV28 and TRBJ2-2; 10 bases align to TRBD1. The germline V gene has CDR1 MDHEN and CDR2 SYDVKM. Trimming at V came to 7 bases and at J to 4 bases, leaving 12 bases not matched to a gene. The CDR3 consists of 17 residues. The CDR3 region is CASIPTGGAWSTGELFF. CDR3 DNA sequence: TGTGCCAGCATCCCGACAGGGGGCGCGTGGAGCACCGGGGAGCTGTTTTTT.

This chain joins TRBV30 and TRBJ2-2; D gene ambiguous. The CDR3 is 17 residues long. V was shortened by 0 bases and J by 0 bases, with 14 bases between the two germline ends. Germline CDR1 GTSNPN, CDR2 SVGIG (reference sequence). The CDR3: CAWSVGTFSSNTGELFF. CDR3 in DNA: TGTGCCTGGAGTGTGGGCACCTTCTCCTCGAACACCGGGGAGCTGTTTTTT.

The V and J genes are TRBV6-1 and TRBJ1-1; D is undetermined. The CDR3 covers 13 residues. Deletions cut 2 bases from V and 2 bases from J, with 6 bases between. The germline CDR1 and CDR2 sequences are MNHNS and SASEGT. Here the CDR3 DNA reads TGTGCCAGCAGTGAATGGAGAAACACTGAAGCTTTCTTT. Protein: CASSEWRNTEAFF.

This chain uses TRBV5-4 with TRBJ1-5; D unresolved. The V and J ends lost 0 bases and 3 bases respectively, with 4 bases between them. CDR1 SGHNT and CDR2 YYREEE come from the germline V gene (reference sequence). The CDR3 sequence is 13 residues long. CDR3 nucleotide sequence: TGTGCCAGCAGCTTGGATCTCAATCAGCCCCAGCATTTT. Amino acid sequence: CASSLDLNQPQHF.

The chain uses TRBV6-5 and TRBJ2-3, with D maybe TRBD2 (6 bases). V was cut by 5 bases and J by 4 bases, with 16 bases left in between. The CDR3 has 15 residues. Germline CDR1 is MNHEY and CDR2 is SVGAGI. DNA of the CDR3: TGTGCCAGCAGTCTCAGCGGAGGGGTCGCAGATACGCAGTATTTT. Its protein is CASSLSGGVADTQYF.